This record covers a single TCR beta chain. These data come from a study of blood T cell repertoires in COVID-19. Turning to the study itself: COVID-19 samples collected from the United States, Italy and Spain covered acute and convalescent phases.

Authors' data handling: From reference gene primer amplification, estimates of nucleated cell counts were derived. Clones were read by immunoSEQ multiplex PCR, and TCRdb kept only the in-frame ones, dropping some. The DNA gave D and trimming, while V, J and clone size come from that table. The repertoire includes about 62,000 clones, more than 60% of them detected once, and roughly 22% sits in the top ten. This sequence originates from a woman aged 80 or older with active or convalescent COVID-19. The source material was peripheral blood.

CDR3 loop: CASRFSNQPQHF. CDR3 DNA sequence: TGTGCCAGTAGGTTCAGTAATCAGCCCCAGCATTTT. The chain is built from TRBV19 and TRBJ1-5; D unresolved. Per germline, CDR1 LNHDA and CDR2 SQIVND (reference sequence). This CDR3 has 12 amino acids. Trimming cost V 6 bases and J 4 bases, with 7 bases left between them.